The next 2 T cell receptor beta chains were all read from a single sample in a study of blood T cell repertoires in COVID-19. The assay was immunoSEQ multiplex PCR, and TCRdb's table has in-frame clones only and misses some. The sample contains 350,000 to 450,000 clones, 75% to 90% of which appear only once. The material sequenced was peripheral blood. These receptors came from a woman aged 55-69 years with COVID-19, enrolled during active disease.

This chain joins TRBV19 and TRBJ2-7, with 8 bases lining up with TRBD1. With 6 bases clipped from V and 2 bases from J, the junction kept 9 bases outside the gene matches. CDR3 length: 15 amino acids. Germline V lookup: CDR1 LNHDA, CDR2 SQIVND (reference sequence). The CDR3 region is CASSLDRVGAYEQYF. CDR3 sequence (DNA): TGTGCCAGTAGCTTGGACAGGGTGGGCGCCTACGAGCAGTACTTC. The full variable domain, its missing parts supplied by reference TRBV19 and TRBJ2-7, is DGGITQSPKYLFRKEGQNVTLSCEQNLNHDAMYWYRQDPGQGLRLIYYSQIVNDFQKGDIAEGYSVSREKKESFPLTVTSAQKNPTAFYLCASSLDRVGAYEQYFGPGTRLTVT.

CDR3 in amino acids: CASSLTGAEGTEAFF. The CDR3 coding sequence is TGTGCCAGCAGCTTAACGGGGGCTGAGGGGACTGAAGCTTTCTTT. This chain links TRBV7-3 with TRBJ1-1, with a weak D call TRBD1 (6 bases). Germline-derived CDR1 and CDR2 are SGHTA and FQGTGA. Trimming left V 0 bases short and J 5 bases short, with 13 bases between. This CDR3 has 15 residues.